The clone carrying this T cell receptor beta chain has ten or more counts. Its specificity is unknown. This entry is derived from a study of T cell repertoires in cytomegalovirus infection. Study as a whole: The public TCR beta signatures pointed to both CMV infection and matching HLA type. Study-wide results and limits: CMV-specific HLA-C-restricted TCR beta clonotypes dominated the ex vivo response. Cumulative frequency of public TCR beta families picked out carriers of CMV plus the relevant HLA.

One entry per CDR3 protein, called by TCRdb with MiXCR from the reads. The data contain 200,000 to 300,000 distinct CDR3 sequences, about 13% of them singletons. Germline V lookup: CDR1 SGHTA, CDR2 FQGNSA. Trimming removed 5 bases at V and 0 bases at J, with 6 bases between. This CDR3 contains 13 residues. Input material: PBMCs. The TCR sequence derives from a human donor in good health (CMV status not recorded). Some clones in this sample may be carry-over from other donors' samples. This chain joins TRBV7-2 and TRBJ2-3; D call uncertain. The CDR3 bases are TGTGCCAGCAGCCATGGTAGCACAGATACGCAGTATTTT. This sequence encodes CASSHGSTDTQYF.